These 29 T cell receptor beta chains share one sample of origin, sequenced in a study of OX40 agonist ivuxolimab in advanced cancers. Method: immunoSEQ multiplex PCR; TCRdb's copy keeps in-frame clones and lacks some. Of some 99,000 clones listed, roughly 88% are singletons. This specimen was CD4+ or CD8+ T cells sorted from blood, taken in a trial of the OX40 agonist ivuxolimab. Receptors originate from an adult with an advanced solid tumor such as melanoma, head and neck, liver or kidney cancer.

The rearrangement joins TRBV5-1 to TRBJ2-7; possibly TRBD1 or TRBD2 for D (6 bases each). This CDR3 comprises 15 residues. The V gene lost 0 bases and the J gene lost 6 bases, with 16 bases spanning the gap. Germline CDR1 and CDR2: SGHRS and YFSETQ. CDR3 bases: TGCGCCAGCAGCTTGGGGGCAGGGGAGGACGGCGAGCAGTACTTC. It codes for CASSLGAGEDGEQYF.

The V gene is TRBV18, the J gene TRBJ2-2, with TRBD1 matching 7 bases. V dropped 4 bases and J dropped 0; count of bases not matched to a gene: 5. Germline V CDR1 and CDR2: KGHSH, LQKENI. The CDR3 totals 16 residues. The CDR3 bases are TGTGCCAGCTCACTCACAGGGACAGCGAACACCGGGGAGCTGTTTTTT. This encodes CASSLTGTANTGELFF.

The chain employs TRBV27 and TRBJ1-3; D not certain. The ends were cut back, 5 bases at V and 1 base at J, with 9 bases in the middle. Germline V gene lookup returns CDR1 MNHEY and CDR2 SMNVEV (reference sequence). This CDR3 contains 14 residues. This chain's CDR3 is CASSAGFSGNTIYF. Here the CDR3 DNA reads TGTGCCAGCAGTGCCGGATTTTCTGGAAACACCATATATTTT.

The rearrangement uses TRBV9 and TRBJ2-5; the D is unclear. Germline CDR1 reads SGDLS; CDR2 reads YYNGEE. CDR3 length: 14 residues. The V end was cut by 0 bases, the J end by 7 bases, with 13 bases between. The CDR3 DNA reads TGTGCCAGCAGCGTAGTTGCCACCCTGGGGACCCAGTACTTC. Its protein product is CASSVVATLGTQYF. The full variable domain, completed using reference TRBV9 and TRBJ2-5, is DSGVTQTPKHLITATGQRVTLRCSPRSGDLSVYWYQQSLDQGLQFLIQYYNGEERAKGNILERFSAQQFPDLHSELNLSSLELGDSALYFCASSVVATLGTQYFGPGTRLLVL.

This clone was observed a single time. The chain's CDR3 is CASSLGEVTGELFF. CDR3 DNA: TGCGCCAGCAGCTTGGGTGAAGTTACCGGGGAGCTGTTTTTT. The chain combines TRBV5-1 with TRBJ2-2; D is unresolved. Germline CDR1 and CDR2: SGHRS and YFSETQ. Trimming shortened V by 0 bases and J by 5 bases, and 8 bases separated the two germline ends. The CDR3 is made up of 14 amino acids.

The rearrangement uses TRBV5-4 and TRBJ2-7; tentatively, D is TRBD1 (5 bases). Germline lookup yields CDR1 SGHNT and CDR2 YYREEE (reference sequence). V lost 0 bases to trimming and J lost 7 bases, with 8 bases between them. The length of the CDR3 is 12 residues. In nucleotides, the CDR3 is TGTGCCAGCAGCTTGGCAGGGCGTGAGCAGTACTTC. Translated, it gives CASSLAGREQYF.

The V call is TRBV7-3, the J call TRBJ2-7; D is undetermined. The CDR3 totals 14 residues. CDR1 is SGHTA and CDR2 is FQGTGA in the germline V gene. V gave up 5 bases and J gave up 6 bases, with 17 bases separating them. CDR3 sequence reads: CASSPTLAFGEQYF. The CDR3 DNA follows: TGTGCCAGCAGCCCAACTCTGGCGTTCGGCGAGCAGTACTTC.

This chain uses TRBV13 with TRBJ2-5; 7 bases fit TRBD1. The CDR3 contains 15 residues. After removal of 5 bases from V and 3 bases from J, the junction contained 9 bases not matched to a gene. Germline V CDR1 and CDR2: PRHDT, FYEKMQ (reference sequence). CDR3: CASSLFRQGEETQYF. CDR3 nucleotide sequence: TGTGCCAGCAGCCTCTTCCGACAGGGTGAAGAGACCCAGTACTTC.

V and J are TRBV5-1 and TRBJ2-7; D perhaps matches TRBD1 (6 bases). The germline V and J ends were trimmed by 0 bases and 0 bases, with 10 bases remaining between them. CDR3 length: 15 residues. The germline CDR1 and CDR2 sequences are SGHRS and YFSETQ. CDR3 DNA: TGCGCCAGCAGCTTGGGGACAGTGAGCTCCTACGAGCAGTACTTC. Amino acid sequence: CASSLGTVSSYEQYF.

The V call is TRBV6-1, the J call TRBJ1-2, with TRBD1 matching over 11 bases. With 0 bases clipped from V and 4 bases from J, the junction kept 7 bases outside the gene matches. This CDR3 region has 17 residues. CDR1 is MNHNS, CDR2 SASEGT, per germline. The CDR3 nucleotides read TGTGCCAGCAGTGAAGCGGTATTTGGACAGGGGGCCTATGGCTACACCTTC. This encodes CASSEAVFGQGAYGYTF.

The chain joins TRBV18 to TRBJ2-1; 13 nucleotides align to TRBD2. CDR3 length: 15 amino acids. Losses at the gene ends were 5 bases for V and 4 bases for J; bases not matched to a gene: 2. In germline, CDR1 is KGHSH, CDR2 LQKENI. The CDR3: CASSLTSGRYNEQFF. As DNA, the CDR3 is TGTGCCAGCTCATTGACTAGCGGGAGGTACAATGAGCAGTTCTTC.

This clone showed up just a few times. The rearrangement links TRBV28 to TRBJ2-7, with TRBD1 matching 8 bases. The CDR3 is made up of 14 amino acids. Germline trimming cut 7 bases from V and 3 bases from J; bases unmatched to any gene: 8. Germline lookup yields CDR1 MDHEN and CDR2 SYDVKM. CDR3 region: CASTLIGQGYEQYF. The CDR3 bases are TGTGCCAGCACCCTGATCGGACAGGGCTACGAGCAGTACTTC.

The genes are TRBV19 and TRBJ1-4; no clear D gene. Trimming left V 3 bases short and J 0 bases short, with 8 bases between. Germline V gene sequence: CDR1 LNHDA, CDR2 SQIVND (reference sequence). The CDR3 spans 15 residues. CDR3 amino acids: CASSIGGTTNEKLFF. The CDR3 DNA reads TGTGCCAGTAGTATTGGAGGGACAACTAATGAAAAACTGTTTTTT.

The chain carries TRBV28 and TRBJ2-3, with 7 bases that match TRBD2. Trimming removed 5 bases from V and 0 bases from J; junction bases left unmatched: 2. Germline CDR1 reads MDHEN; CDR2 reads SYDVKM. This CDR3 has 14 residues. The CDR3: CASSASGSTDTQYF. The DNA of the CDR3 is TGTGCCAGCAGTGCTAGCGGTAGCACAGATACGCAGTATTTT.

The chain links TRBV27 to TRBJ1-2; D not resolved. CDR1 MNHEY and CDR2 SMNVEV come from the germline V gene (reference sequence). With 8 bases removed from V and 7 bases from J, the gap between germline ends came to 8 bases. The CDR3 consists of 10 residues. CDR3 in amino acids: CASPLGGYTF. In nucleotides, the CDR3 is TGTGCCAGCCCCCTAGGTGGCTACACCTTC.

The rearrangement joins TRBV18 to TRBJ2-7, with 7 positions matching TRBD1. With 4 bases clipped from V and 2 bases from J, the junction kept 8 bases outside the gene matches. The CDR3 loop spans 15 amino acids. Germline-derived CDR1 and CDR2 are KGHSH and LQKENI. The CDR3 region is CASSLEGQEAYEQYF. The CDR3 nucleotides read TGTGCCAGCTCACTCGAAGGACAGGAAGCCTACGAGCAGTACTTC.

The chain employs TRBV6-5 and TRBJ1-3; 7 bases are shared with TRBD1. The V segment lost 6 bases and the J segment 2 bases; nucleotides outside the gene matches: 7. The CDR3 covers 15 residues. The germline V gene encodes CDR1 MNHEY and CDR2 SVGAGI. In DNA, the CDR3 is TGTGCCAGCAGAGACTACAGGGGCCCTGGAAACACCATATATTTT. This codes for CASRDYRGPGNTIYF.

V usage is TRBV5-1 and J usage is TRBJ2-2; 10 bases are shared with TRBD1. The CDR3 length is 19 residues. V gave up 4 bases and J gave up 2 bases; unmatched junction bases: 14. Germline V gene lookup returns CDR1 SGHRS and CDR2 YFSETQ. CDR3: CASSPRFAGQGRNTGELFF. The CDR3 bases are TGCGCCAGCAGCCCCCGGTTCGCGGGACAGGGGCGAAACACCGGGGAGCTGTTTTTT. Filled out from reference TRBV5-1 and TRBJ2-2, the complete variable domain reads KAGVTQTPRYLIKTRGQQVTLSCSPISGHRSVSWYQQTPGQGLQFLFEYFSETQRNKGNFPGRFSGRQFSNSRSEMNVSTLELGDSALYLCASSPRFAGQGRNTGELFFGEGSRLTVL.

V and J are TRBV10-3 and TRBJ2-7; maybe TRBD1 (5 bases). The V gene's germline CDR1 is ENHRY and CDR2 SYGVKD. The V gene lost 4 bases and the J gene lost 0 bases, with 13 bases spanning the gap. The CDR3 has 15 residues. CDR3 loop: CAISGGARFSYEQYF. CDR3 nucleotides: TGTGCCATCAGTGGTGGGGCCCGCTTCTCCTACGAGCAGTACTTC.

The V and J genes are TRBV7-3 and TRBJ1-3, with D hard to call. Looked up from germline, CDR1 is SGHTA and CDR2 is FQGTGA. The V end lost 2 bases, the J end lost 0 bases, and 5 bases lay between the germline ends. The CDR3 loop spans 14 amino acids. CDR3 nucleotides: TGTGCCAGCAGCTTAGGTAGCTCTGGAAACACCATATATTTT. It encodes CASSLGSSGNTIYF.

The CDR3 region is CASSLGLGGNEQFF. DNA for the CDR3: TGCGCCAGCAGCTTGGGATTGGGGGGGAATGAGCAGTTCTTC. The V and J genes are TRBV5-1 and TRBJ2-1; 7 bases are shared with TRBD2. Germline CDR1 is SGHRS and CDR2 is YFSETQ. V gave up 0 bases and J gave up 7 bases; unmatched junction bases: 4. The CDR3 contains 14 residues.

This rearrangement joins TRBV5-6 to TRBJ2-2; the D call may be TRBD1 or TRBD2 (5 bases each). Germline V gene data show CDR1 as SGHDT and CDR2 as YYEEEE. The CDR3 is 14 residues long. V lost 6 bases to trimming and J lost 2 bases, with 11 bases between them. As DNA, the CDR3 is TGTGCCAGCATCACGGGACGAAACACCGGGGAGCTGTTTTTT. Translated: CASITGRNTGELFF.

CDR3 protein: CALGPNTDTQYF. CDR3 bases: TGTGCCTTAGGGCCTAACACAGATACGCAGTATTTT. The chain couples TRBV30 to TRBJ2-3; D uncertain. Germline loops: CDR1 GTSNPN, CDR2 SVGIG (reference sequence). Trimming shortened V by 7 bases and J by 2 bases, and 10 bases separated the two germline ends. The CDR3 runs to 12 residues.

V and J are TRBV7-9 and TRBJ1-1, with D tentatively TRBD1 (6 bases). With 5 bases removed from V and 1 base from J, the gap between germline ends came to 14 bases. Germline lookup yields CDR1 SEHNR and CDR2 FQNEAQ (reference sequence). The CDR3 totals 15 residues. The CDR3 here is CASSGGGRGNTEAFF. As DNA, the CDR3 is TGTGCCAGCAGCGGAGGGGGAAGGGGGAACACTGAAGCTTTCTTT.

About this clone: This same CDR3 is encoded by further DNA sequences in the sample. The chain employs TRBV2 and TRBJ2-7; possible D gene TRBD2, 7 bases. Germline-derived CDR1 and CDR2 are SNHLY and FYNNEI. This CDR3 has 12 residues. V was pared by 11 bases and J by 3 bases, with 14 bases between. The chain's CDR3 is CAGEGGHYEQYF. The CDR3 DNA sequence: TGTGCCGGGGAGGGGGGTCACTACGAGCAGTACTTC.

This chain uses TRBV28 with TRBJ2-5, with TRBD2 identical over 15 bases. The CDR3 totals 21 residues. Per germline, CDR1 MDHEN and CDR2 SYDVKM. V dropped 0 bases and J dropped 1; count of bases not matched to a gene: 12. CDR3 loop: CASSLWTGGLAGGRAQETQYF. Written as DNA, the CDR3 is TGTGCCAGCAGTTTATGGACGGGGGGACTAGCGGGAGGAAGGGCCCAAGAGACCCAGTACTTC.

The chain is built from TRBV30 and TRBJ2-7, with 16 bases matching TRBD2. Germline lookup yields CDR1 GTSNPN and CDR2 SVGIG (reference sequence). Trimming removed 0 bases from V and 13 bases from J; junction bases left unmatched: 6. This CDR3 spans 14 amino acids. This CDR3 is CAWSVLGLAGGLYF. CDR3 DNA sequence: TGTGCCTGGAGTGTACTGGGACTAGCGGGAGGGCTATACTTC.

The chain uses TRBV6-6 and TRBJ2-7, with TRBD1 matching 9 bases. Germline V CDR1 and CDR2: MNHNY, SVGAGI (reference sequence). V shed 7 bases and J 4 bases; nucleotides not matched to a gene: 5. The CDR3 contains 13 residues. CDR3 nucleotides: TGTGCCAGCACCCTAGGACAGGGGTACGAGCAGTACTTC. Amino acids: CASTLGQGYEQYF.

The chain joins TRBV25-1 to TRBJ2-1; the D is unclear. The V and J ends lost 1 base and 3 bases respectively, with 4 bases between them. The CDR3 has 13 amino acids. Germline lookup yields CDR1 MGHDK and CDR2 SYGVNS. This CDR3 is CASSESVYNEQFF. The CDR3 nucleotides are TGTGCCAGCAGTGAATCCGTCTACAATGAGCAGTTCTTC.